The 27 T cell receptor beta chains presented below share a single source sample, sequenced in a study of post-analysis software for immune sequencing data (dated by TCRdb to 2014 to 2015). General study outcomes and caveats: Patients showed significantly higher frequencies than controls for a handful of TRBV segments, among them TRBV5-6, TRBV5-1 and TRBV20-1.

No cognate antigen is known for these TCRs. Receptors were amplified or captured by PCR. These reads were obtained on an Illumina HiSeq 2500. To reduce PCR and sequencing biases, unique molecular identifiers were incorporated into the TCR beta cDNA libraries. TCRdb trimmed the raw reads at Q25, called clones with MiXCR and kept productive beta chains. Each entry is one CDR3 protein sequence, shown with its most common DNA and genes. Within this sample are around 710,000 distinct CDR3 sequences, with more than 45% of them counted one time only. The biggest ten clones account for over 4.5% of the sample. Sequencing was performed on blood. Receptors originate from a girl between 5 and 17 years old with multiple sclerosis.

DNA of the CDR3: TGTGCCAGCAGTCCAAGGACAGGGACTGATACGCAGTATTTT. Protein sequence: CASSPRTGTDTQYF. The chain joins TRBV12-3 or TRBV12-4 to TRBJ2-3; 8 positions match TRBD1. The V and J ends lost 5 bases and 6 bases, in that order; junction bases with no gene match: 7. The CDR3 totals 14 residues.

Points on this clonotype: One end of the junction does not line up with germline, which may come from a read error. The chain employs TRBV7-2 and TRBJ2-7; 7 bases agree with TRBD2. Germline V gene lookup returns CDR1 SGHTA and CDR2 FQGNSA. CDR3 size: 14 residues. DNA for the CDR3: TGTGCCGGCAGCTCCCGCGGGAGCTCCTACGAGCAGTACTTC. Translation: CAGSSRGSSYEQYF. Based on the CDR3 plus reference TRBV7-2 and TRBJ2-7, the full variable domain is GAGVSQSPSNKVTEKGKDVELRCDPISGHTALYWYRQSLGQGLEFLIYFQGNSAPDKSGLPSDRFSAERTGGSVSTLTIQRTQQEDSAVYLCAGSSRGSSYEQYFGPGTRLTVT.

The chain carries TRBV6-1 and TRBJ2-6, with 8 nucleotides matching TRBD2. Germline CDR1 is MNHNS and CDR2 is SASEGT. CDR3 length equals 17 residues. V shed 4 bases, J shed 0 bases, and the junction held 5 bases outside the gene matches. The DNA for the CDR3 is TGTGCCAGCAGTGGACTAGCGCCCAGCTCTGGGGCCAACGTCCTGACTTTC. Amino acids: CASSGLAPSSGANVLTF.

The chain combines TRBV6-6 with TRBJ2-1; no clear D. Trimming removed 4 bases at V and 3 bases at J, with 7 bases between. Germline CDR1 reads MNHNY; CDR2 reads SVGAGI (reference sequence). The CDR3 is 13 amino acids. Written as DNA, the CDR3 is TGTGCCAGCAGTTCCACCCACTACAATGAGCAGTTCTTC. Its protein is CASSSTHYNEQFF.

V gene TRBV27 combines with J gene TRBJ1-2; D is possibly TRBD1 (5 bases). Germline V CDR1 and CDR2: MNHEY, SMNVEV (reference sequence). CDR3 size: 16 residues. Trimming shortened V by 6 bases and J by 2 bases, and 19 bases separated the two germline ends. This CDR3 is CASSSIADTPNYGYTF. DNA of the CDR3: TGTGCCAGCAGCTCCATAGCGGACACACCAAACTATGGCTACACCTTC.

This clonotype showed up just a few times. The chain recombines TRBV4-2 with TRBJ1-1; 12 nucleotides align to TRBD1. CDR3 length: 18 residues. V was pared by 9 bases and J by 2 bases, with 16 bases of the junction left unmatched. Germline CDR1 reads LGHNA; CDR2 reads YNFKEQ. The CDR3 DNA is TGTGCCAGTAGACACAATACCGGGACAGGGGGCGCAAACACTGAAGCTTTCTTT. Translation gives CASRHNTGTGGANTEAFF.

This clonotype has only one observation. V and J are TRBV19 and TRBJ2-7; 10 bases map to TRBD1. The CDR3 runs 13 residues. The trim removed 9 bases at V and 7 bases at J, leaving 9 bases unmatched. Germline V CDR1 and CDR2: LNHDA, SQIVND (reference sequence). The CDR3 DNA is TGTGCCAGCCGCGACAGGGGGCAAGGTGAGCAGTACTTC. Protein: CASRDRGQGEQYF.

This sequence joins TRBV6-1 and TRBJ1-1; D unresolved. Germline V gene data show CDR1 as MNHNS and CDR2 as SASEGT. There are 15 residues in the CDR3. The ends were cut back, 5 bases at V and 0 bases at J, with 13 bases in the middle. The CDR3 is CASSQQTWMNTEAFF. CDR3 nucleotides: TGTGCCAGCAGTCAGCAGACCTGGATGAACACTGAAGCTTTCTTT.

The chain links TRBV24-1 to TRBJ1-1, with D hard to call. CDR1 KGHDR and CDR2 SFDVKD come from the germline V gene. Trimming took off 2 bases at V and 2 bases at J, with 2 bases between the two ends. CDR3 length: 12 amino acids. CDR3 region: CATSDSNTEAFF. DNA for the CDR3: TGTGCCACCAGTGATTCAAACACTGAAGCTTTCTTT.

This sequence joins TRBV28 and TRBJ1-5, with TRBD1 matching 7 bases. V was clipped by 5 bases and J by 5 bases; unmatched bases: 12. The CDR3 is 16 amino acids. Germline V lookup: CDR1 MDHEN, CDR2 SYDVKM. The CDR3 sequence is CASSPQVAGGDQPQHF. The DNA of the CDR3 is TGTGCCAGCAGTCCCCAGGTGGCAGGGGGAGATCAGCCCCAGCATTTT.

This clonotype has only a few counts. This chain uses TRBV24-1 with TRBJ2-1, with 13 nucleotides matching TRBD2. The CDR3 sequence is 14 residues long. V was clipped by 4 bases and J by 14 bases; unmatched bases: 7. CDR1 and CDR2 (germline): KGHDR, SFDVKD. The CDR3 is CATSESLAGGRKFF. The CDR3 bases are TGTGCCACCAGTGAGTCACTAGCGGGAGGGAGAAAGTTCTTC.

J is TRBJ1-2 and V is TRBV9; 8 nucleotides line up with TRBD1. The CDR3 length is 17 residues. Germline trimming cut 0 bases from V and 0 bases from J; bases unmatched to any gene: 7. Looked up from germline, CDR1 is SGDLS and CDR2 is YYNGEE. The CDR3 bases are TGTGCCAGCAGCGTAGGAGGACAGGGCTCATCTAACTATGGCTACACCTTC. This encodes CASSVGGQGSSNYGYTF.

The chain couples TRBV4-3 to TRBJ2-7; D might be TRBD1 (6 bases). The DNA end lines up better with TRBJ2-4; the J call may be wrong. Per the germline V gene, CDR1 is LGHNA and CDR2 is YSLEER. The CDR3 totals 13 residues. The CDR3 here is CASSRDTGNIQYF. Here the CDR3 DNA reads TGCGCCAGCTCCCGGGACACGGGAAACATTCAGTACTTC.

This clonotype turned up a few times. The V call is TRBV10-3, the J call TRBJ2-7, with a tentative D call TRBD1 (6 bases). The CDR3 sequence is 14 residues long. CDR1 is ENHRY, CDR2 SYGVKD, per germline. Deletions cut 3 bases from V and 4 bases from J, with 13 bases between. CDR3 amino acids: CAISDYQGRYEQYF. The CDR3, as DNA: TGTGCCATCAGTGATTACCAGGGGCGGTACGAGCAGTACTTC.

The gene calls are TRBV28 and TRBJ2-3; 11 bases agree with TRBD2. Germline assignment: CDR1 MDHEN and CDR2 SYDVKM. V was pared by 4 bases and J by 4 bases, with 4 bases of the junction left unmatched. The CDR3 runs 15 residues. Written as DNA, the CDR3 is TGTGCCAGCAGTTCCCCTAGCGGGAGGCCAGATACGCAGTATTTT. Protein sequence: CASSSPSGRPDTQYF. Full variable domain (remainder filled in from reference TRBV28 and TRBJ2-3): DVKVTQSSRYLVKRTGEKVFLECVQDMDHENMFWYRQDPGLGLRLIYFSYDVKMKEKGDIPEGYSVSREKKERFSLILESASTNQTSMYLCASSSPSGRPDTQYFGPGTRLTVL.

The CDR3 reads CASSYRQGFYGYTF. The DNA for the CDR3 is TGTGCCAGCAGTTACCGACAGGGGTTCTATGGCTACACCTTC. The rearrangement uses TRBV6-5 and TRBJ1-2; 8 bases align to TRBD1. V lost 2 bases, J lost 4 bases, and 3 bases stayed unmatched. Germline V gives CDR1 MNHEY, CDR2 SVGAGI. The CDR3 covers 14 residues.

The rearrangement links TRBV5-1 to TRBJ2-3; D gene unclear. The CDR3 length is 16 residues. Trimming took 3 bases from V and 0 from J, leaving 14 bases between them. CDR1 is SGHRS and CDR2 is YFSETQ in the germline V gene. CDR3 nucleotides: TGCGCCAGCAGCTACTACGACACCGGGAGCACAGATACGCAGTATTTT. The encoded protein is CASSYYDTGSTDTQYF.

This clonotype has more than one count but fewer than ten. The chain uses TRBV11-1 and TRBJ2-1, with 8 bases that match TRBD2. Germline CDR1 SGHAT, CDR2 FQDESV (reference sequence). CDR3 length: 15 residues. Trimming took 1 base from V and 7 from J; bases not matched to a gene: 6. For the CDR3, the DNA is TGTGCCAGCAGCTTAGTCCGGGGGACTAGAAATGAGCAGTTCTTC. Protein: CASSLVRGTRNEQFF.

This chain connects TRBV12-3 or TRBV12-4 to TRBJ1-1; D not certain. Trimming removed 6 bases from V and 10 bases from J, with 18 bases in between. The CDR3 length is 13 residues. The CDR3 is CASSARRTARAFF. The CDR3 bases are TGTGCCAGCAGCGCTCGACGGACCGCCAGAGCTTTCTTT.

The V call is TRBV7-2, the J call TRBJ2-3; weak D call: TRBD2 (5 bases). CDR3 size: 15 residues. The ends were cut back, 1 base at V and 4 bases at J, with 12 bases in the middle. Per germline, CDR1 SGHTA and CDR2 FQGNSA. In DNA form, the CDR3 reads TGTGCCAGCAGCTTAGTGGGAGTTCGCGCAGATACGCAGTATTTT. This translates into CASSLVGVRADTQYF.

Written as DNA, the CDR3 is TGTGCCAGCAGTGAATACGGTCTGGAGCAGTACTTC. Its translation is CASSEYGLEQYF. This sequence joins TRBV25-1 and TRBJ2-7; the D is unclear. The CDR3 covers 12 residues. V was trimmed by 0 bases and J by 7 bases, leaving 7 bases between them. Per germline, CDR1 MGHDK and CDR2 SYGVNS.

Here the CDR3 reads CSAQPRREGDGETQYF. DNA for the CDR3: TGCAGTGCCCAGCCCAGGCGGGAGGGCGATGGGGAGACCCAGTACTTC. V gene TRBV20-1 combines with J gene TRBJ2-5; 9 nucleotides agree with TRBD2. Per the germline V gene, CDR1 is DFQATT and CDR2 is SNEGSKA (reference sequence). V lost 6 bases to trimming and J lost 5 bases; unmatched junction nucleotides: 16. The CDR3 is made up of 16 amino acids.

The chain employs TRBV20-1 and TRBJ2-7; 7 nucleotides match TRBD1. CDR1 and CDR2 (germline): DFQATT, SNEGSKA (reference sequence). The CDR3 has 14 amino acids. The trim removed 6 bases at V and 0 bases at J, leaving 8 bases unmatched. The CDR3 sequence: CSAIDRARSYEQYF. The CDR3 DNA follows: TGCAGTGCAATCGACAGGGCCCGCTCCTACGAGCAGTACTTC.

For the CDR3, the DNA is TGTGCCAGCAGCCAAGGATTCGTTTACTACGAGCAGTACTTC. This encodes CASSQGFVYYEQYF. The chain joins TRBV3-1 to TRBJ2-7, with unresolved D. Germline V gene data show CDR1 as LGHDT and CDR2 as YNNKEL (reference sequence). The CDR3 is 14 amino acids. V was trimmed by 1 base and J by 3 bases, leaving 10 bases between them.

In its sample, this clonotype was seen a few times. The rearrangement joins TRBV28 to TRBJ2-7; TRBD1 agrees at 7 bases. CDR1 is MDHEN, CDR2 SYDVKM, per germline. Trimming at V came to 6 bases and at J to 3 bases, leaving 5 bases not matched to a gene. The CDR3 consists of 13 residues. Here the CDR3 DNA reads TGTGCCAGCAGGGAGACAGGGAACTACGAGCAGTACTTC. It is translated as CASRETGNYEQYF.

The chain recombines TRBV20-1 with TRBJ2-1; maybe TRBD2 (6 bases). V was trimmed by 5 bases and J by 6 bases, leaving 20 bases between them. The CDR3 spans 15 residues. Germline V gene sequence: CDR1 DFQATT, CDR2 SNEGSKA (reference sequence). The CDR3 nucleotides are TGCAGTGCTTCCGGACCGGGACTTTACTTCAATGAGCAGTTCTTC. Residues: CSASGPGLYFNEQFF.

The chain employs TRBV2 and TRBJ2-3; D perhaps matches TRBD1 (5 bases). The CDR3 totals 14 residues. Germline values: CDR1 SNHLY, CDR2 FYNNEI. The V and J ends lost 10 bases and 2 bases respectively, with 16 bases between them. CDR3 DNA: TGTGCCACCGTCCCCAGGGTATCCACAGATACGCAGTATTTT. Protein: CATVPRVSTDTQYF.